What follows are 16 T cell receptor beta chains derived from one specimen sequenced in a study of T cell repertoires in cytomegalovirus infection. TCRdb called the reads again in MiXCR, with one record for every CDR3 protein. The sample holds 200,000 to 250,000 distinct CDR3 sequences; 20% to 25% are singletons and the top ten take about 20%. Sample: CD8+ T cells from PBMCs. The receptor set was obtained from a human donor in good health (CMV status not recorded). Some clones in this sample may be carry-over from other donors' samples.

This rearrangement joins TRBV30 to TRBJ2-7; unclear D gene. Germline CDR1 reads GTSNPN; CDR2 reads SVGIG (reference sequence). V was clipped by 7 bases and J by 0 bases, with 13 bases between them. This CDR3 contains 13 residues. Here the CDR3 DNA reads TGTGCCTCCACGACGGTGAGCTCCTACGAGCAGTACTTC. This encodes CASTTVSSYEQYF.

The CDR3 DNA reads TGTGCCAGCGACTCAGACACCCCGAACACTGAAGCTTTCTTT. Protein sequence: CASDSDTPNTEAFF. The genes are TRBV6-5 and TRBJ1-1; no clear D gene. Trimming took off 8 bases at V and 1 base at J, with 14 bases between the two ends. Germline V gene lookup returns CDR1 MNHEY and CDR2 SVGAGI. This CDR3 region has 14 residues.

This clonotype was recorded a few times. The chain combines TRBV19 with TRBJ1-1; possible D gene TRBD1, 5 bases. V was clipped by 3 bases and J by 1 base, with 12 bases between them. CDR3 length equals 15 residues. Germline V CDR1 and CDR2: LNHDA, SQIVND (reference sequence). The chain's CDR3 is CASSIWTRKNTEAFF. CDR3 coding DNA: TGTGCCAGTAGTATCTGGACACGAAAGAACACTGAAGCTTTCTTT. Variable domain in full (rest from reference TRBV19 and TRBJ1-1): DGGITQSPKYLFRKEGQNVTLSCEQNLNHDAMYWYRQDPGQGLRLIYYSQIVNDFQKGDIAEGYSVSREKKESFPLTVTSAQKNPTAFYLCASSIWTRKNTEAFFGQGTRLTVV.

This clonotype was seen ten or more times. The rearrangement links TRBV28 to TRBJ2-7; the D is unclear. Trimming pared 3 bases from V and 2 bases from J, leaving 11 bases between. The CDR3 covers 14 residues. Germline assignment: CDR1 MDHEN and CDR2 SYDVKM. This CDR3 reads CASSFRLGTYEQYF. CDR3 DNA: TGTGCCAGCAGTTTTCGCCTGGGAACCTACGAGCAGTACTTC.

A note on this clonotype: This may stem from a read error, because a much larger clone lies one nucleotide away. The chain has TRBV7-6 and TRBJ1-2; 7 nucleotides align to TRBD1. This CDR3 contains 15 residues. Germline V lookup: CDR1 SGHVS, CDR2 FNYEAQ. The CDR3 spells CTSSLAGQGGYGYTF. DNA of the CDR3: TGTACCAGCAGCTTAGCTGGCCAGGGGGGCTATGGCTACACCTTC.

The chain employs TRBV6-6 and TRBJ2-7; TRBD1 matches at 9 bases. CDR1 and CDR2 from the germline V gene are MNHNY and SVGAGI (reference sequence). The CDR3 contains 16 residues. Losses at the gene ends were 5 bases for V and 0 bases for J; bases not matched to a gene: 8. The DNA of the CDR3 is TGTGCCAGCAGTCCATCGGGACAGGGATCCTCCTACGAGCAGTACTTC. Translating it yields CASSPSGQGSSYEQYF.

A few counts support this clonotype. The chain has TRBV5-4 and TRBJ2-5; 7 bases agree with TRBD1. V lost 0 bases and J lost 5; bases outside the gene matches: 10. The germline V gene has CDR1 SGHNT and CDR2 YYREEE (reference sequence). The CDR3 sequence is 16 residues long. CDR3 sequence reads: CASSLVLSGGGETQYF. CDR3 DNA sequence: TGTGCCAGCAGCTTGGTTTTGTCAGGGGGTGGGGAGACCCAGTACTTC.

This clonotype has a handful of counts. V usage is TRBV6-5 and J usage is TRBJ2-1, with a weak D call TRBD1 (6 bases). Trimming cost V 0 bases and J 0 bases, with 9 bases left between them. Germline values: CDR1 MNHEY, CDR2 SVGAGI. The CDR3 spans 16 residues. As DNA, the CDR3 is TGTGCCAGCAGTTACTCGATCAGGGGCTCCTACAATGAGCAGTTCTTC. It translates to CASSYSIRGSYNEQFF.

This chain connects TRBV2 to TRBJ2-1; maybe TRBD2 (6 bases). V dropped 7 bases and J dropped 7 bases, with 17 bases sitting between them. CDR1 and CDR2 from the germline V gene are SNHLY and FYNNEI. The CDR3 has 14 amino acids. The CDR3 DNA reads TGTGCCAGCACCCTAGCGAGGCTGGGGAATGAGCAGTTCTTC. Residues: CASTLARLGNEQFF.

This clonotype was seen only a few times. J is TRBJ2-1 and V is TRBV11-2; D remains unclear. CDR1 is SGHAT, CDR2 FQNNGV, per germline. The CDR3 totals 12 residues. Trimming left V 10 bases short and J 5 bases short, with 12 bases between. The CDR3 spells CAILKAHNEQFF. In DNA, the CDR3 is TGTGCCATCCTTAAGGCCCACAATGAGCAGTTCTTC. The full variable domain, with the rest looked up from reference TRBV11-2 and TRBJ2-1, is EAGVAQSPRYKIIEKRQSVAFWCNPISGHATLYWYQQILGQGPKLLIQFQNNGVVDDSQLPKDRFSAERLKGVDSTLKIQPAKLEDSAVYLCAILKAHNEQFFGPGTRLTVL.

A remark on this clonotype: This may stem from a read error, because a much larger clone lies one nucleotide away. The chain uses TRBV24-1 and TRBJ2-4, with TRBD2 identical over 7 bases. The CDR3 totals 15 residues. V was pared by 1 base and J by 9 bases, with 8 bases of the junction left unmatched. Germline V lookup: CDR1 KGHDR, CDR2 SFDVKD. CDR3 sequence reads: CATSDFRVTGGIQYF. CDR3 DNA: TGTGCCACCAGTGATTTCAGGGTAACGGGGGGCATTCAGTACTTC.

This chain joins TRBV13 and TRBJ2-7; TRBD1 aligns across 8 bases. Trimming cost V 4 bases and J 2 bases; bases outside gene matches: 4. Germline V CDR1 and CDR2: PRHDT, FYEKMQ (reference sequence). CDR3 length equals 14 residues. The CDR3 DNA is TGTGCCAGCAGCTATGACAGGGGAACCTACGAGCAGTACTTC. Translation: CASSYDRGTYEQYF.

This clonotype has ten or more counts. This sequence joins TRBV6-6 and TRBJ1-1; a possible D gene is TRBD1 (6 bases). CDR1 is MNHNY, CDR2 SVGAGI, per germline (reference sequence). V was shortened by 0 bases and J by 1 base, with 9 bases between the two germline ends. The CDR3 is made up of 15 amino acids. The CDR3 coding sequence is TGTGCCAGCAGTTACTCCCTGGGGGCGAACACTGAAGCTTTCTTT. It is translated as CASSYSLGANTEAFF.

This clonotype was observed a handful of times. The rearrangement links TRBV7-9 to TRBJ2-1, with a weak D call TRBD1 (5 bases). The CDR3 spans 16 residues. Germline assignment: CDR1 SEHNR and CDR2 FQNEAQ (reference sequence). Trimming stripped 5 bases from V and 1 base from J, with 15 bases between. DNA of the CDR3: TGTGCCAGCAGCGGGGCAAGTCGGACATCCTACAATGAGCAGTTCTTC. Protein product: CASSGASRTSYNEQFF.

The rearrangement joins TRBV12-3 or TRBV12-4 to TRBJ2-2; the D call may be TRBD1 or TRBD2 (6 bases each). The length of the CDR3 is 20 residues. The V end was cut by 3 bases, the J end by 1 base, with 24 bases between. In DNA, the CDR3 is TGTGCCAGCAGTTTGCAGCCGGTCGGGGGCCAACTACTGAACACCGGGGAGCTGTTTTTT. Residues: CASSLQPVGGQLLNTGELFF.

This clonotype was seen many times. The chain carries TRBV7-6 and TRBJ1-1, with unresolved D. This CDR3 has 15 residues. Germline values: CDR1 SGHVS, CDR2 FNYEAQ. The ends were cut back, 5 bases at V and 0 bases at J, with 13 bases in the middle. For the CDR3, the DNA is TGTGCCAGCAGCCTTTCAGATGGGCTGAACACTGAAGCTTTCTTT. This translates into CASSLSDGLNTEAFF.